This TCR beta chain was sequenced in a study of T cell repertoires and Cas9 in healthy adults. Study details: CD4 and CD8 compartments: SpCas9-reactive T cells profiled for potency, cytotoxicity, lineage.

The CDR3 length is 13 residues. Germline lookup yields CDR1 SGHTA and CDR2 FQGNSA. V was pared by 4 bases and J by 10 bases, with 14 bases between. Regarding the study as a whole: SpCas9-reactive effector T cells were reportedly restrained in vitro by SpCas9-reactive regulatory T cells.

A remark on this clone: Antigen specificity is unknown.

Profiled with immunoSEQ multiplex PCR; TCRdb holds only in-frame clones, not every one. The profile shows some 20,000 clones, roughly nine tenths of them singletons. This chain joins TRBV7-2 and TRBJ2-1; possibly TRBD2 for D (5 bases). Sequenced material: CD4+ effector T cells (CD127+, CD25-, CD137-, CD154-) from PBMCs; culture status not recorded. This receptor was obtained from a human donor in good health. The CDR3 DNA reads as TGTGCCAGCAGCTCCACTAGAATGGAGGAGCAGTTCTTC. It encodes CASSSTRMEEQFF.